One and the same sample provided the 25 T cell receptor beta chains below, sequenced in a study of blood T cell repertoires in COVID-19. Profiled with immunoSEQ multiplex PCR; TCRdb holds only in-frame clones, not every one. There are approximately 190,000 clones in the sample; over 80% occur only once, and about 3.3% lies in the top ten. The sequenced sample was PBMCs or T cells enriched from blood (not recorded which). The source is a woman in her thirties who had been exposed to COVID-19.

This clone has only one observation. The rearrangement joins TRBV6-6 to TRBJ1-6; D remains ambiguous. The CDR3 runs 14 residues. V was shortened by 4 bases and J by 8 bases, with 12 bases between the two germline ends. CDR1 is MNHNY and CDR2 is SVGAGI in the germline V gene (reference sequence). CDR3 loop: CASSLAGHYSPLHF. The CDR3 DNA reads as TGTGCCAGCAGTTTGGCGGGTCATTATTCACCCCTCCACTTT.

The chain links TRBV29-1 to TRBJ2-2; D perhaps matches TRBD2 (5 bases). V gave up 0 bases and J gave up 8 bases, with 16 bases separating them. Germline CDR1 SQVTM, CDR2 ANQGSEA. The CDR3 length is 15 residues. The DNA for the CDR3 is TGCAGCGTTGAAGACCTCAGAGGGTCGAGGGGGGAGCTGTTTTTT. Translation gives CSVEDLRGSRGELFF.

The V gene is TRBV6-4, the J gene TRBJ2-3; TRBD1 aligns across 7 bases. Germline CDR1 MRHNA, CDR2 SNTAGT. V dropped 5 bases and J dropped 3; count of bases not matched to a gene: 5. The CDR3 runs to 14 residues. This CDR3 reads CASSPGTATDTQYF. The CDR3 nucleotides are TGTGCCAGCAGTCCCGGGACAGCTACAGATACGCAGTATTTT.

The rearrangement joins TRBV5-8 to TRBJ2-5; D uncertain. There are 14 residues in the CDR3. Germline V CDR1 and CDR2: SGHTS, YDEGEE. Trimming removed 1 base at V and 5 bases at J, with 12 bases between. This chain's CDR3 is CASSLYTSWETQYF. The CDR3 region has the DNA TGTGCCAGCAGCTTGTATACATCCTGGGAGACCCAGTACTTC.

The V and J genes are TRBV5-1 and TRBJ2-7, with a possible D match to TRBD2 (6 bases). The length of the CDR3 is 14 residues. Germline V gives CDR1 SGHRS, CDR2 YFSETQ. Trimming pared 1 base from V and 7 bases from J, leaving 15 bases between. This chain's CDR3 is CASSLPGDGAEQYF. In DNA form, the CDR3 reads TGCGCCAGCAGCTTGCCGGGGGACGGAGCAGAGCAGTACTTC.

V and J are TRBV5-1 and TRBJ1-6; D remains ambiguous. V was pared by 2 bases and J by 17 bases, with 17 bases between. The CDR3 has 13 amino acids. Germline CDR1 is SGHRS and CDR2 is YFSETQ. DNA of the CDR3: TGCGCCAGCAGCTTAGATGACCGAACCCGGGTCCACTTT. Translation: CASSLDDRTRVHF.

The rearrangement links TRBV5-5 to TRBJ1-5; the match to TRBD1 covers 10 bases. From germline, CDR1 is SGHKS and CDR2 YYEKEE (reference sequence). The CDR3 consists of 20 residues. V was pared by 0 bases and J by 1 base, with 13 bases of the junction left unmatched. CDR3 sequence: CASSLGHRTGGVVSNQPQHF. CDR3 bases: TGTGCCAGCAGCTTGGGCCATCGGACAGGGGGAGTTGTGAGCAATCAGCCCCAGCATTTT.

The genes are TRBV20-1 and TRBJ2-5; D is possibly TRBD2 (5 bases). V was pared by 3 bases and J by 5 bases, with 22 bases between. Germline V lookup: CDR1 DFQATT, CDR2 SNEGSKA (reference sequence). CDR3 size: 16 residues. The CDR3 protein is CSASGVASVFGETQYF. In DNA, the CDR3 is TGCAGTGCTAGTGGGGTAGCGTCGGTTTTCGGGGAGACCCAGTACTTC.

The chain carries TRBV11-3 and TRBJ2-7; 7 nucleotides align to TRBD1. The V gene's germline CDR1 is SGHNT and CDR2 YENEEA. J lost 2 bases, V lost 5 bases, and 3 bases had no gene match. This CDR3 has 13 residues. The CDR3 coding sequence is TGTGCCAGCAGCCTCGGGACAGCCTACGAGCAGTACTTC. Protein sequence: CASSLGTAYEQYF. The full variable domain, in which reference TRBV11-3 and TRBJ2-7 provide the parts outside the CDR3, is EAGVVQSPRYKIIEKKQPVAFWCNPISGHNTLYWYLQNLGQGPELLIRYENEEAVDDSQLPKDRFSAERLKGVDSTLKIQPAELGDSAVYLCASSLGTAYEQYFGPGTRLTVT.

The genes are TRBV20-1 and TRBJ1-2; the match to TRBD1 covers 8 bases. The germline V gene has CDR1 DFQATT and CDR2 SNEGSKA (reference sequence). The CDR3 totals 14 residues. V lost 3 bases, J lost 6 bases, and 9 bases stayed unmatched. CDR3 in amino acids: CSASQTTGADGYTF. The CDR3 DNA reads as TGCAGTGCTAGTCAAACGACAGGGGCGGATGGCTACACCTTC.

Only one count was recorded for this clone. The chain carries TRBV29-1 and TRBJ1-1, with D possibly matching TRBD1 (6 bases). Trimming shortened V by 7 bases and J by 2 bases, and 11 bases separated the two germline ends. This CDR3 region has 12 residues. In germline, CDR1 is SQVTM, CDR2 ANQGSEA. The chain's CDR3 is CSATGTNTEAFF. The DNA of the CDR3 is TGCAGCGCAACCGGGACAAACACTGAAGCTTTCTTT.

V usage is TRBV5-1 and J usage is TRBJ2-3, with TRBD2 matching over 10 bases. CDR3 length equals 16 residues. V gave up 0 bases and J gave up 6 bases; unmatched junction bases: 7. Germline CDR1 reads SGHRS; CDR2 reads YFSETQ. The CDR3 DNA follows: TGCGCCAGCAGCTTGGTTACTAGCGGGGACACGGATACGCAGTATTTT. Translation: CASSLVTSGDTDTQYF.

V is TRBV1 and J is TRBJ1-1. TRBV1 is a listed pseudogene. The CDR3 loop spans 15 amino acids. CDR3: CTSSHRERRDTEAFF. For the CDR3, the DNA is TGCACCAGCAGCCACCGAGAAAGACGGGACACTGAAGCTTTCTTT.

This clone was recorded once. This chain uses TRBV4-1 with TRBJ1-5; TRBD1 aligns across 7 bases. Germline V gene data show CDR1 as MGHRA and CDR2 as YSYEKL. Trimming at V came to 1 base and at J to 6 bases, leaving 9 bases not matched to a gene. The CDR3 contains 16 residues. The CDR3 is CASSQVGRGLGQPQHF. The CDR3 bases are TGCGCCAGCAGCCAAGTTGGCAGGGGGTTGGGTCAGCCCCAGCATTTT.

V is TRBV6-5 and J is TRBJ2-7; D remains unclear. Trimming left V 8 bases short and J 2 bases short, with 4 bases between. This CDR3 comprises 10 residues. In germline, CDR1 is MNHEY, CDR2 SVGAGI. The CDR3 region is CASRAYEQYF. DNA for the CDR3: TGTGCCAGCCGCGCCTACGAGCAGTACTTC.

The chain uses TRBV7-2 and TRBJ2-3; 11 bases match TRBD2. V lost 1 base and J lost 6; bases outside the gene matches: 9. This CDR3 contains 17 residues. In germline, CDR1 is SGHTA, CDR2 FQGNSA. The CDR3 DNA is TGTGCCAGCAGCTTAGGTGTAGCGGGGGGGTTGTGGGATACGCAGTATTTT. Its protein is CASSLGVAGGLWDTQYF.

The chain recombines TRBV6-1 with TRBJ1-6, with TRBD1 identical over 9 bases. V shed 2 bases, J shed 6 bases, and the junction held 2 bases outside the gene matches. Looked up from germline, CDR1 is MNHNS and CDR2 is SASEGT. The CDR3 is made up of 15 amino acids. CDR3 DNA: TGTGCCAGCAGTGAATTGGGACAGGGTAATTCACCCCTCCACTTT. This translates into CASSELGQGNSPLHF.

The chain joins TRBV11-1 to TRBJ2-3, with 7 bases aligning to TRBD2. The length of the CDR3 is 13 residues. Germline loops: CDR1 SGHAT, CDR2 FQDESV (reference sequence). Trimming at V came to 1 base and at J to 7 bases, leaving 2 bases not matched to a gene. CDR3 in amino acids: CASSLGGGNTQYF. The CDR3 nucleotides are TGTGCCAGCAGCTTAGGCGGGGGAAATACGCAGTATTTT.

This chain uses TRBV5-1 with TRBJ1-2, with D unclear. Trimming left V 2 bases short and J 8 bases short, with 16 bases between. The CDR3 spans 14 residues. Germline loops: CDR1 SGHRS, CDR2 YFSETQ. The CDR3 loop reads CASSLEVISTGYTF. CDR3 DNA: TGCGCCAGCAGCTTAGAGGTCATATCCACAGGCTACACCTTC.

The chain's CDR3 is CASSLEPNQPQHF. CDR3 nucleotides: TGTGCCAGCAGTTTAGAGCCGAATCAGCCCCAGCATTTT. V usage is TRBV12-3 or TRBV12-4 and J usage is TRBJ1-5; unclear D gene. Trimming removed 1 base at V and 4 bases at J, with 5 bases between. The CDR3 is 13 amino acids.

The chain has TRBV18 and TRBJ2-7, with a weak D call TRBD1 (6 bases). Germline CDR1 KGHSH, CDR2 LQKENI. Trimming cost V 2 bases and J 2 bases, with 10 bases left between them. The CDR3 has 14 residues. This CDR3 reads CASSPGQSTYEQYF. The CDR3 bases are TGTGCCAGCTCACCAGGACAGTCAACCTACGAGCAGTACTTC.

The chain uses TRBV2 and TRBJ2-6; TRBD1 aligns across 8 bases. J was trimmed by 3 bases and V by 4 bases; bases with no gene match: 5. The CDR3 is 16 amino acids. In germline, CDR1 is SNHLY, CDR2 FYNNEI. The CDR3 region has the DNA TGTGCCAGCAGTGTTCAGGGGGCGATTGGGGCCAACGTCCTGACTTTC. It encodes CASSVQGAIGANVLTF.

This clone was counted many times. CDR3 coding DNA: TGTGCCAGCAGCCGGGGGACAGGGACCTACGAGCAGTACTTC. Amino acid sequence: CASSRGTGTYEQYF. This chain uses TRBV5-6 with TRBJ2-7, with 9 bases matching TRBD1. The CDR3 length is 14 residues. After removal of 4 bases from V and 2 bases from J, the junction contained 4 bases not matched to a gene. Germline CDR1 reads SGHDT; CDR2 reads YYEEEE.

The chain links TRBV7-7 to TRBJ2-2; no reliable D call. CDR3 length equals 15 residues. Looked up from germline, CDR1 is SSHAT and CDR2 is FNYEAQ (reference sequence). The V end lost 2 bases, the J end lost 0 bases, and 7 bases lay between the germline ends. The CDR3 loop reads CASSLSSPNTGELFF. As DNA, the CDR3 is TGTGCCAGCAGCTTATCGAGCCCGAACACCGGGGAGCTGTTTTTT.

This chain connects TRBV5-4 to TRBJ2-5; D remains ambiguous. V was pared by 4 bases and J by 4 bases, with 8 bases between. The CDR3 spans 12 residues. Germline lookup yields CDR1 SGHNT and CDR2 YYREEE (reference sequence). This CDR3 is CASSQSLETQYF. The CDR3 DNA reads TGTGCCAGCAGCCAAAGCTTAGAGACCCAGTACTTC.